This section outlines one T cell receptor (beta chain) sequence together with its context. The record originates from a study of cytomegalovirus exposure and HLA in healthy donors. Use of 60 Vbeta and 13 Jbeta primers characterized the PCR. Profiling relied on immunoSEQ multiplex PCR, and the TCRdb table lists in-frame clones only, not all of them. Among about 140,000 clones listed, approximately 83% were seen once. This TCR derives from a man aged 40-49 years in good health and CMV-seropositive. The sample taken for sequencing was PBMCs.

The CDR3 nucleotides read TGTGCCAGCAGTACCGAGGGCTACACCTTC. The encoded protein is CASSTEGYTF. The J gene is TRBJ1-2, the V gene TRBV6-9; D unresolved. V was trimmed by 5 bases and J by 8 bases, leaving 6 bases between them. The CDR3 consists of 10 residues. Germline-derived CDR1 and CDR2 are MNHGY and SVAAGI.